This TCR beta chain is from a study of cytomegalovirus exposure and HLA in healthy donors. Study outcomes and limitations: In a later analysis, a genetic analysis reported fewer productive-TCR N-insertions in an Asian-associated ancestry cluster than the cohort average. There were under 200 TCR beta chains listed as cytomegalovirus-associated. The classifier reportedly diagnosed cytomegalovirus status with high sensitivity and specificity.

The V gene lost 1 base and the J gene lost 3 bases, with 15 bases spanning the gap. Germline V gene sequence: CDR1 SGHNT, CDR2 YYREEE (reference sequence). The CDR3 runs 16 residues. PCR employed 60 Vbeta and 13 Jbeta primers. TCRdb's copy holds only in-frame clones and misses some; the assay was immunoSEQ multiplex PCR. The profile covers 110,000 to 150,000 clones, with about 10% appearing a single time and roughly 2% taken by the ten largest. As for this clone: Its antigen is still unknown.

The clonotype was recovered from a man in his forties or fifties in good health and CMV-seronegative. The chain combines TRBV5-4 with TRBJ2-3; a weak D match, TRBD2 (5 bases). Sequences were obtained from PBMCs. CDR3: CASSLMELGKTDTQYF. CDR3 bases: TGTGCCAGCAGCTTGATGGAACTAGGGAAAACAGATACGCAGTATTTT. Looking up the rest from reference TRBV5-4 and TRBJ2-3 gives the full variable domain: ETGVTQSPTHLIKTRGQQVTLRCSSQSGHNTVSWYQQALGQGPQFIFQYYREEENGRGNFPPRFSGLQFPNYSSELNVNALELDDSALYLCASSLMELGKTDTQYFGPGTRLTVL.